This T cell receptor (beta chain) is drawn from a study of blood T cell repertoires in COVID-19. About the study: Acute and convalescent COVID-19 specimens originated in the United States, Italy and Spain.

Under the authors' procedure: Scientists estimated how many nucleated cells there were by amplifying reference gene primers. Measured with immunoSEQ multiplex PCR; TCRdb has only the in-frame clones, and not every one. That table is the source of V, J and clone size, and D and trimming were worked out from the DNA. This sample has about 220,000 clones, with approximately 82% found just once. The V gene lost 5 bases and the J gene lost 4 bases, with 12 bases spanning the gap. Germline V gene sequence: CDR1 LGHDT, CDR2 YNNKEL (reference sequence). This CDR3 contains 15 residues. Input material: peripheral blood. This rearrangement joins TRBV3-1 (or the pseudogene TRBV3-2) to TRBJ2-6; D is undetermined. The TCR originated in a man aged 45-65 years with active or convalescent COVID-19. Here the CDR3 reads CASSLQISGANVLTF. The CDR3 nucleotides read TGTGCCAGCAGCTTACAGATCTCCGGGGCCAACGTCCTGACTTTC.